The text below deals with one T cell receptor beta chain. Its antigen specificity is not known. No base-level quality is on record; no much larger clone is a single base apart. The sample comes from a study of shared clonotypes between healthy human individuals (TCRdb year 2020). For the study in its entirety: The cohort comprised a couple of women and three men aged 18 to 49 years. For each donor, CD4 naive and CD4 memory were each run on three plates, CD8 naive on two plates, and CD8 memory on one plate. To estimate repertoire size and how much clonotypes are shared between individuals, the study performed deep sequencing of blood TCR repertoires from a few healthy adults. To increase sequencing depth and limit assay-specific biases, TCR repertoire library preparation and sequencing were carried out by different laboratories using diverse techniques. Per donor, leukapheresis produced somewhere between about 0.94 and 10 billion PBMCs.

Results the study describes overall, beyond this receptor: Pairwise subsampling indicated that sequencing depth was expected to affect the degree of clonotype sharing among donors. Sharing across a handful of donors was observed for approximately 5% of naive CD4, 3% to 3.5% of naive CD8, about 2.3% of memory CD4, and 0.4% of memory CD8 clonotypes. Compared with non-shared clonotypes, clonotypes shared by all four sorted-subset donors had higher generation probabilities. Even with the large sequencing depth, rarefaction of the sorted-subset datasets indicated that sequencing was incomplete. Naive subsets generally had larger estimated clonotype richness than memory subsets. The genetic and exposure-history diversity represented was limited by the small number of donors. Sampling was restricted to blood, and TCR repertoires in tissues likely differ from the TCR repertoires found in blood.

Using the deep immunoSEQ assay, TCR CDR3 regions were amplified from genomic DNA by multiplex PCR. Extracted genomic DNA from each cell subset was distributed evenly across all wells of several immunoSEQ 96-well plates, and each plate was treated as a replicate. Each replicate PCR for sorted subsets received 150 to 250 ng genomic DNA, equal to tens of thousands of T cell genomes. Purified libraries were quantified with a Qubit 3.0 fluorometer, sized on a Bioanalyzer 2100, and re-quantified with the KAPA Library Quantification kit. Every immunoSEQ 96-well plate was sequenced on a separate single-read 150-cycle Illumina NextSeq 550 flow cell. As for the original processing: Because only junctional sequences without quality scores were contained in the immunoSEQ output, filtering matching that applied to full-length reads could not be performed. To assign V/J genes and CDR3, sequences were annotated using PyIR, a Python wrapper for IgBLAST v1.9, with IMGT germline references. Any read was removed if the V/J assignment was weak (E-value above 1e-6), the CDR3 was missing, or the read contained stop codons, out-of-frame junctions, or ambiguous translated residues. V3J clonotypes were defined as sequences sharing an identical inferred V gene, J gene, and CDR3 amino acid sequence. Percentage overlap between repertoires was calculated by dividing the number of shared unique clonotypes by the size of the smaller repertoire. Three approaches were used to assess repertoire richness: RTK rarefaction, the Chao1 estimator, and Recon v2.1 estimates of unobserved clonotypes. Generation probabilities were computed with OLGA for all TCRbeta clonotypes obtained by the gDNA method from a few donors. Drawn from immuneACCESS, this table holds only the in-frame rearrangements with V and J called that TCRdb kept. Clones are partly lost; checked studies trace under half to an unresolved V gene and leave the rest unexplained. V and J calls and clone size follow that table, whereas D and trimming were derived from the DNA. The sample profile shows about 2.1 million clones; roughly 95% of them were found once. Of the sample, approximately 1.7% falls within the top ten clones.

For the CD8 naive samples, CD45RO-negative cells were positively selected for CCR7, yielding a CD45RA+CCR7+ population from which TemRA cells were excluded. The donors were healthy, HIV-negative adults who had no recently reported acute infections or vaccinations. All donors were Caucasian adults living in Nashville, Tennessee, USA. Blood was collected by leukapheresis, and PBMCs were isolated by Ficoll-Histopaque density gradient centrifugation and then cryopreserved in liquid nitrogen vapor phase. Analytical flow cytometry was used to check the purity and quantity of every magnetically sorted T cell population. Genomic DNA was isolated from every sorted fraction and measured by UV absorbance on a Nanodrop 2000c. The specimen sequenced was naive CD8+ T cells from PBMCs. Read against the paper, the sample's cell subset or site label means: CD45RA+CCR7+. The sequence was collected from a man aged 18 to 29 in good health. Some clones in this sample may be carry-over from other donors' samples.

The nucleotide sequence is TGTGCCAGCAGTTTCCGCTTCGCGGGAGTGGAGAACGAGCAGTACTTC. It translates to CASSFRFAGVENEQYF. The rearrangement joined TRBV28 to TRBJ2-7, with TRBD2 identical over 7 junction bases. The germline V gene encodes CDR1 MDHEN and CDR2 SYDVKM. The CDR3 contains 16 residues, cysteine and phenylalanine counted. The read is trimmed to its CDR3 DNA, 48 bases read in frame from base 1. At the junction V is shortened by 3 bases and J by 5 bases; bases outside the gene matches: 13.